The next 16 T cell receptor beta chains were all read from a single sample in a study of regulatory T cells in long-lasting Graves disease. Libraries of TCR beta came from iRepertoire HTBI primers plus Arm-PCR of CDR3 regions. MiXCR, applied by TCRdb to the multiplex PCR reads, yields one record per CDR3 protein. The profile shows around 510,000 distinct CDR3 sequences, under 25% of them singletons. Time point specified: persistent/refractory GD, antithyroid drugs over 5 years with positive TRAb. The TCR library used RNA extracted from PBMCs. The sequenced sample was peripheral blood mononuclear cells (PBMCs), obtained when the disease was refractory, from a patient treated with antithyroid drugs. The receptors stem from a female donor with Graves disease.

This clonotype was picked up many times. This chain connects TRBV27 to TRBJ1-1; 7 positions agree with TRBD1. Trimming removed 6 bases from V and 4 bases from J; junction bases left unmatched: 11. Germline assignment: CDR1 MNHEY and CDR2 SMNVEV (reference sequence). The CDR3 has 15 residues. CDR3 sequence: CASSEQGLAGTEAFF. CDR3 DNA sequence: TGTGCCAGCAGCGAACAGGGGCTTGCGGGCACTGAAGCTTTCTTT.

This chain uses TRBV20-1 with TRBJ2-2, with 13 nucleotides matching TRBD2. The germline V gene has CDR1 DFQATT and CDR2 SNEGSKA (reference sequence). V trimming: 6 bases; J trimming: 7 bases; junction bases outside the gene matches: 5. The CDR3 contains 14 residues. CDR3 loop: CSATSGRFGGELFF. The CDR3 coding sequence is TGCAGTGCGACTAGCGGGAGGTTTGGCGGGGAGCTGTTTTTT.

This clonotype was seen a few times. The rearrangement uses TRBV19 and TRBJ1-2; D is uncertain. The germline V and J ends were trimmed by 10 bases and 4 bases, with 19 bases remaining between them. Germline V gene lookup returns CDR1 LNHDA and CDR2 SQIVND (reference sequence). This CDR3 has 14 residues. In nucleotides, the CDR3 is TGTGCCACCTCAACAAGCCCGGAAATCTATGGCTACACCTTC. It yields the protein CATSTSPEIYGYTF. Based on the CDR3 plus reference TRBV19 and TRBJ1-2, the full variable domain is DGGITQSPKYLFRKEGQNVTLSCEQNLNHDAMYWYRQDPGQGLRLIYYSQIVNDFQKGDIAEGYSVSREKKESFPLTVTSAQKNPTAFYLCATSTSPEIYGYTFGSGTRLTVV.

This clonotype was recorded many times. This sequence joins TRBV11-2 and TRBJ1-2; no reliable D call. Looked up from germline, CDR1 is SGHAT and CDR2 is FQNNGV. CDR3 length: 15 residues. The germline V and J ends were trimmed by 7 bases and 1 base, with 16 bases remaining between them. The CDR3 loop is CASTLREGINYGYTF. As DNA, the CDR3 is TGTGCCAGCACCCTTAGGGAGGGAATTAACTATGGCTACACCTTC.

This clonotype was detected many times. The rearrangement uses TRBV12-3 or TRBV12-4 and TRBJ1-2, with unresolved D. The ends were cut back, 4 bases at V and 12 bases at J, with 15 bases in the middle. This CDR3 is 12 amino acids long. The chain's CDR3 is CASSSFLSANTF. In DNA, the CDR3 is TGTGCCAGCAGTTCGTTCCTAAGTGCCAACACCTTC.

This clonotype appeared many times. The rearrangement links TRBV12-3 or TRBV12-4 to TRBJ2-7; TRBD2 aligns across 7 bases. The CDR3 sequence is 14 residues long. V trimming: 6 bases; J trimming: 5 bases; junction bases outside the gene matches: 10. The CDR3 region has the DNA TGTGCCAGCAGAAACGGGGAGGGTCTCGACGAGCAGTACTTC. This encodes CASRNGEGLDEQYF.

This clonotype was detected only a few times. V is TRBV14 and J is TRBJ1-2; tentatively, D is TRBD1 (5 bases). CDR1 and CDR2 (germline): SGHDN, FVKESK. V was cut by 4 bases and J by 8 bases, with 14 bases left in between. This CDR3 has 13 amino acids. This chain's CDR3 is CASSLGPGRGYTF. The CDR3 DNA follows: TGTGCCAGCAGCCTTGGTCCGGGGCGAGGCTACACCTTC.

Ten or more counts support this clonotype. CDR3 sequence: CAWSTRPPEAFF. As DNA, the CDR3 is TGTGCCTGGAGTACCCGTCCCCCTGAAGCTTTCTTT. The chain has TRBV30 and TRBJ1-1; D unresolved. Trimming left V 2 bases short and J 6 bases short, with 10 bases between. This CDR3 region has 12 residues. Germline CDR1 reads GTSNPN; CDR2 reads SVGIG (reference sequence).

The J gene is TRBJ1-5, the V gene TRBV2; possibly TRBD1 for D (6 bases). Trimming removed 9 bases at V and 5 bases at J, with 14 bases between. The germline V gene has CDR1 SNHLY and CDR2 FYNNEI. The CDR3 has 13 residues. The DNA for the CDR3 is TGTGCCAGTGGGGTACAGGGAGATCAGCCCCAGCATTTT. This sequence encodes CASGVQGDQPQHF.

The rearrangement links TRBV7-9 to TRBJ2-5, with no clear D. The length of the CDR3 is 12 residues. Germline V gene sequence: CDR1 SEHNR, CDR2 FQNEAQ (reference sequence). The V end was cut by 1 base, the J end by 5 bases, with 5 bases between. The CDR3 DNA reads TGTGCCAGCAGCTTAGTATGGGAGACCCAGTACTTC. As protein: CASSLVWETQYF.

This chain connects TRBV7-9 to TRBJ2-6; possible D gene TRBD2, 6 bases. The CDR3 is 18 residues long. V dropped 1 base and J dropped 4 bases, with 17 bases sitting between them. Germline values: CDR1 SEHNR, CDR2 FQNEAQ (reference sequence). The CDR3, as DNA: TGTGCCAGCAGCTTAGTTGGCTGGAGGGCGAGCGGGGCCAACGTCCTGACTTTC. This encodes CASSLVGWRASGANVLTF.

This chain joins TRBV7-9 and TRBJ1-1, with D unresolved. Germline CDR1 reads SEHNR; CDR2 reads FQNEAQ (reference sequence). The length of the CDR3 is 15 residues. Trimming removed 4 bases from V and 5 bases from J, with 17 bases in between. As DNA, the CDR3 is TGTGCCAGCAGCTCGAGTAGGGCAGTGGGAACTGAAGCTTTCTTT. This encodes CASSSSRAVGTEAFF. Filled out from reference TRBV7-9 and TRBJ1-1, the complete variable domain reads DTGVSQNPRHKITKRGQNVTFRCDPISEHNRLYWYRQTLGQGPEFLTYFQNEAQLEKSRLLSDRFSAERPKGSFSTLEIQRTEQGDSAMYLCASSSSRAVGTEAFFGQGTRLTVV.

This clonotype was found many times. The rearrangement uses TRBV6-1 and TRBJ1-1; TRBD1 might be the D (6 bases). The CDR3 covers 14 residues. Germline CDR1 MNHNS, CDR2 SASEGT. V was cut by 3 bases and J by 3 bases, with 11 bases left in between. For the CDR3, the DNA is TGTGCCAGCAGTGATTCTAGGACAGACACTGAAGCTTTCTTT. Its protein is CASSDSRTDTEAFF.

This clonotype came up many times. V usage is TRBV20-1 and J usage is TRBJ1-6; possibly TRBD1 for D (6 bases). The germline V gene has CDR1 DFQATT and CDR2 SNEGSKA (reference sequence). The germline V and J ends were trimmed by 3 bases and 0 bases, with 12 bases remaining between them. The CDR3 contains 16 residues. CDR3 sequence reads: CSARATGSSYNSPLHF. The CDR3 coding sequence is TGCAGTGCTAGGGCCACAGGGAGCTCCTATAATTCACCCCTCCACTTT.

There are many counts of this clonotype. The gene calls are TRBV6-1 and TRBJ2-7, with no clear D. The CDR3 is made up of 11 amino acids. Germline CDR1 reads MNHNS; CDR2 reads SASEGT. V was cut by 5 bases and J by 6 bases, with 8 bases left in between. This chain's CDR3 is CASSHYLEQYF. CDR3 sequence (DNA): TGTGCCAGCAGTCACTACCTCGAGCAGTACTTC.

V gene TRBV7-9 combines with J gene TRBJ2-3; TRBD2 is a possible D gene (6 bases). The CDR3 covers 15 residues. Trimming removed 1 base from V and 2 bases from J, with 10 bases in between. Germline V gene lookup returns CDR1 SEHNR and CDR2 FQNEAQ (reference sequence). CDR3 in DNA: TGTGCCAGCAGCTTAGTCGGGGGTTTCACAGATACGCAGTATTTT. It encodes CASSLVGGFTDTQYF.